The next 17 T cell receptor beta chains were all read from a single sample in a study of OX40 agonist ivuxolimab in advanced cancers. The method was immunoSEQ multiplex PCR; TCRdb's version includes in-frame clones alone and lacks a portion of them. The sample consists of roughly 90,000 clones, just over 90% of them appearing once. The sample in question was CD4+ or CD8+ T cells sorted from blood, obtained in a trial of the OX40 agonist ivuxolimab. The source is an adult with an advanced solid tumor such as melanoma, head and neck, liver or kidney cancer.

The rearrangement uses TRBV5-4 and TRBJ2-1; 8 bases align to TRBD2. The CDR3 has 15 residues. Germline CDR1 SGHNT, CDR2 YYREEE (reference sequence). V was clipped by 0 bases and J by 4 bases; unmatched bases: 3. CDR3 coding DNA: TGTGCCAGCAGCTTGGAAGCGGGAGCGTACAATGAGCAGTTCTTC. It specifies CASSLEAGAYNEQFF.

V is TRBV2 and J is TRBJ2-2; weak D call: TRBD2 (6 bases). V lost 6 bases, J lost 7 bases, and 12 bases lay in between. The CDR3 is made up of 13 amino acids. Germline V gene data show CDR1 as SNHLY and CDR2 as FYNNEI. DNA of the CDR3: TGTGCCAGCAGGATGGAGGGGATCGGGGAGCTGTTTTTT. Residues: CASRMEGIGELFF.

The J gene is TRBJ2-3, the V gene TRBV5-8; TRBD1 matches 10 bases. This CDR3 comprises 16 residues. J gave up 3 bases and V 3 bases, and 7 bases lay outside the gene matches. CDR1 is SGHTS and CDR2 is YDEGEE in the germline V gene. CDR3 bases: TGTGCCAGCAGCTCCACACCGGGACAGGGGACAGATACGCAGTATTTT. Its protein product is CASSSTPGQGTDTQYF.

This CDR3 is CASSPDSSYEQYF. The CDR3 DNA reads TGCGCCAGCAGCCCGGACTCCTCCTACGAGCAGTACTTC. The V call is TRBV10-1, the J call TRBJ2-7; possibly TRBD2 for D (5 bases). Per germline, CDR1 WNHNN and CDR2 SYGVQD (reference sequence). The CDR3 is made up of 13 amino acids. The germline V and J ends were trimmed by 6 bases and 0 bases, with 9 bases remaining between them.

V usage is TRBV9 and J usage is TRBJ1-4, with 7 bases fitting TRBD1. The germline gives CDR1 SGDLS, CDR2 YYNGEE. The CDR3 length is 17 residues. V lost 2 bases to trimming and J lost 3 bases; unmatched junction nucleotides: 10. CDR3 coding DNA: TGTGCCAGCAGCGTGGGAACAGGGGTATCGGCTAATGAAAAACTGTTTTTT. It encodes CASSVGTGVSANEKLFF.

V usage is TRBV18 and J usage is TRBJ2-1; 8 bases match TRBD2. V was clipped by 1 base and J by 4 bases; unmatched bases: 6. Germline V gene lookup returns CDR1 KGHSH and CDR2 LQKENI. The CDR3 contains 16 residues. CDR3 protein: CASSPRASGLYNEQFF. For the CDR3, the DNA is TGTGCCAGCTCACCACGCGCTAGCGGGTTATACAATGAGCAGTTCTTC.

J is TRBJ1-1 and V is TRBV7-2, with 12 bases aligning to TRBD1. Germline V CDR1 and CDR2: SGHTA, FQGNSA. V shed 1 base and J 5 bases; nucleotides not matched to a gene: 5. This CDR3 spans 16 amino acids. The CDR3 bases are TGTGCCAGCAGCTTAGTCTTGGGACAGGGGGCGACTGAAGCTTTCTTT. Protein product: CASSLVLGQGATEAFF.

The V gene is TRBV28, the J gene TRBJ1-1, with 7 nucleotides matching TRBD1. From germline, CDR1 is MDHEN and CDR2 SYDVKM. J gave up 1 base and V 5 bases, and 4 bases lay outside the gene matches. This CDR3 region has 14 residues. CDR3 residues: CASSRAGGNTEAFF. CDR3 DNA sequence: TGTGCCAGCAGTAGGGCAGGGGGGAACACTGAAGCTTTCTTT.

CDR3 in DNA: TGCGCCAGCAGTGTTACAGGGAGGACCGGGGAGCTGTTTTTT. Its translation is CASSVTGRTGELFF. V and J are TRBV5-1 and TRBJ2-2; D assignment may be TRBD1 or TRBD2 (6 bases each). This CDR3 is built from 14 residues. The V gene lost 5 bases and the J gene lost 5 bases, with 13 bases spanning the gap. Germline values: CDR1 SGHRS, CDR2 YFSETQ.

This chain links TRBV11-2 with TRBJ1-1; D remains ambiguous. The germline CDR1 and CDR2 sequences are SGHAT and FQNNGV. Trimming shortened V by 5 bases and J by 4 bases, and 14 bases separated the two germline ends. The CDR3 spans 14 residues. This CDR3 is CASSRSTDRTEAFF. The DNA of the CDR3 is TGTGCCAGCAGCCGATCAACGGACCGCACTGAAGCTTTCTTT.

This chain connects TRBV27 to TRBJ2-1; perhaps TRBD2 as D (5 bases). Deletions cut 8 bases from V and 7 bases from J, with 27 bases between. Germline V gene data show CDR1 as MNHEY and CDR2 as SMNVEV (reference sequence). CDR3 length: 17 residues. CDR3 protein: CASAPDLRTTGMNEQFF. The CDR3 coding sequence is TGTGCCAGCGCCCCAGACCTCCGGACCACGGGAATGAATGAGCAGTTCTTC.

V and J are TRBV5-1 and TRBJ1-2; possibly TRBD1 for D (6 bases). V shed 4 bases and J shed 4 bases, with 17 bases lying between them. The germline CDR1 and CDR2 sequences are SGHRS and YFSETQ. The CDR3 runs 15 residues. CDR3 DNA sequence: TGCGCCAGCAGCCCTTCGGGGGCCCCGGCCTATGGCTACACCTTC. It codes for CASSPSGAPAYGYTF.

The J gene is TRBJ2-5, the V gene TRBV4-3, with D possibly being TRBD2 (6 bases). Germline CDR1 is LGHNA and CDR2 is YSLEER. This CDR3 contains 14 residues. Trimming took off 3 bases at V and 5 bases at J, with 13 bases between the two ends. The DNA for the CDR3 is TGCGCCAGCAGCCAGGGGGGTGACGGGGAGACCCAGTACTTC. It specifies CASSQGGDGETQYF.

This clone was picked up one time. The rearrangement links TRBV7-8 to TRBJ1-1; D is unclear. Germline loops: CDR1 SGHVS, CDR2 FQNEAQ. CDR3 length: 13 residues. Trimming took 2 bases from V and 3 from J, leaving 7 bases between them. CDR3 sequence reads: CASSLSGDTEAFF. CDR3 sequence (DNA): TGTGCCAGCAGCTTATCTGGGGACACTGAAGCTTTCTTT.

The rearrangement links TRBV5-6 to TRBJ2-5; D is uncertain. V was shortened by 0 bases and J by 4 bases, with 7 bases between the two germline ends. The germline CDR1 and CDR2 sequences are SGHDT and YYEEEE. The CDR3 sequence is 13 residues long. CDR3 sequence reads: CASSLEDGETQYF. The CDR3 DNA reads TGTGCCAGCAGCTTGGAGGATGGAGAGACCCAGTACTTC.

This sequence joins TRBV4-1 and TRBJ2-7; the match to TRBD2 covers 8 bases. Germline assignment: CDR1 MGHRA and CDR2 YSYEKL. V lost 0 bases, J lost 1 base, and 5 bases stayed unmatched. CDR3 size: 16 residues. Written as DNA, the CDR3 is TGCGCCAGCAGCCAAGACTTAACTAGCGGATCCTACGAGCAGTACTTC. It encodes CASSQDLTSGSYEQYF.

The V and J genes are TRBV7-2 and TRBJ2-1, with D tentatively TRBD2 (6 bases). Germline V gene sequence: CDR1 SGHTA, CDR2 FQGNSA. V was clipped by 5 bases and J by 7 bases, with 18 bases between them. CDR3 length equals 15 residues. The CDR3 DNA follows: TGTGCCAGCAGCCCGTGGAGGGATCCTTCGAATGAGCAGTTCTTC. Translating it yields CASSPWRDPSNEQFF.